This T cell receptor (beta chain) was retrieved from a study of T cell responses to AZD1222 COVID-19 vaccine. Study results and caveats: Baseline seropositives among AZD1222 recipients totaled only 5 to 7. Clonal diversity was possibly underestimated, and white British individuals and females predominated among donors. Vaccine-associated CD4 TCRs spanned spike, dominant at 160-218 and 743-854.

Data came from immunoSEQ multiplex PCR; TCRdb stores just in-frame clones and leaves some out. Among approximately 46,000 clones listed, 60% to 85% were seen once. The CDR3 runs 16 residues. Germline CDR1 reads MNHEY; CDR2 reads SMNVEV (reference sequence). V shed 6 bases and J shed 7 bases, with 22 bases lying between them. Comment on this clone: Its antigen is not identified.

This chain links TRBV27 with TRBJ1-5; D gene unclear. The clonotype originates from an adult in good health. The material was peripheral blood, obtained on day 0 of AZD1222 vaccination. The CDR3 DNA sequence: TGTGCCAGCAGCCCGAACCGCGGCGGGAGAGGACAGCCCCAGCATTTT. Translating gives CASSPNRGGRGQPQHF.